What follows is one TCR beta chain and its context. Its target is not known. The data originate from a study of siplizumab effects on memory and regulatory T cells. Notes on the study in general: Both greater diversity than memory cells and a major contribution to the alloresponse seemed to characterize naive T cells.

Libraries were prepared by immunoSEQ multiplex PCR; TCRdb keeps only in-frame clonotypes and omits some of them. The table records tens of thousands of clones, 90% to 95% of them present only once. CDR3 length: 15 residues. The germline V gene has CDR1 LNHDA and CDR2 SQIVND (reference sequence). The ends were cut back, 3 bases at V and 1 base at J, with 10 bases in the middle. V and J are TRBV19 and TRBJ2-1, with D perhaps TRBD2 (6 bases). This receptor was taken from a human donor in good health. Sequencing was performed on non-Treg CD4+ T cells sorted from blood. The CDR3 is CASSINRGSYNEQFF. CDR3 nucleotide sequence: TGTGCCAGTAGTATCAATCGGGGGTCCTACAATGAGCAGTTCTTC.